A selection of T cell receptor beta chains follows, all from one sample in a study of OX40 agonist ivuxolimab in advanced cancers. Using immunoSEQ multiplex PCR, the repertoire was profiled, and TCRdb retains in-frame clones only, with some absent. The table includes 96,000 or so clones, about 80% detected once. Specimen: CD4+ or CD8+ T cells sorted from blood, collected in a trial of the OX40 agonist ivuxolimab. Receptors were obtained from an adult with an advanced solid tumor such as melanoma, head and neck, liver or kidney cancer. Each CDR3 is given with its conserved first and last residue. A D gene is named only where the DNA matches it firmly. Size tells how often a clone was seen (once, few, many) or the class of an expanded clone, and some rows leave it out.

CDR3 | DNA | size | D | V | length | J
CASSLSRNEQFF | TGTGCCAGCAGCCTTAGCCGGAATGAGCAGTTCTTC | NA | NA | TRBV5-8 | 12 | TRBJ2-1
CASSLRGFHNEQFF | TGCGCCAGCAGCTTGAGGGGGTTCCACAATGAGCAGTTCTTC | NA | NA | TRBV5-1 | 14 | TRBJ2-1
CASSAPERDTEAFF | TGCGCCAGCAGTGCCCCTGAGAGGGACACTGAAGCTTTCTTT | NA | NA | TRBV10-2 | 14 | TRBJ1-1
CASSIQGLHEQYF | TGTGCCAGTAGTATCCAGGGGCTACACGAGCAGTACTTC | NA | NA | TRBV19 | 13 | TRBJ2-7
CAWSMGGGYPEEAFF | TGTGCCTGGAGTATGGGGGGGGGCTATCCCGAAGAAGCTTTCTTT | NA | NA | TRBV30 | 15 | TRBJ1-1
CASIPTGSTDTQYF | TGTGCCAGCATTCCGACAGGGAGCACAGATACGCAGTATTTT | NA | TRBD1 | TRBV2 | 14 | TRBJ2-3
CASSQSGEGYTEAFF | TGTGCCAGCAGCCAATCTGGAGAGGGATATACTGAAGCTTTCTTT | NA | NA | TRBV16 | 15 | TRBJ1-1
CASSQGGSSPLHF | TGCGCCAGCAGCCAAGGGGGGTCTTCACCCCTCCACTTT | few | NA | TRBV4-3 | 13 | TRBJ1-6
CASSFPRGRGYGYTF | TGTGCCAGCAGCTTCCCTAGGGGTCGCGGATATGGCTACACCTTC | NA | NA | TRBV5-8 | 15 | TRBJ1-2
CASRDSGNTIYF | TGTGCCAGCAGGGACTCTGGAAACACCATATATTTT | NA | NA | TRBV28 | 12 | TRBJ1-3
CASSPTVMNTEAFF | TGTGCCAGCAGTCCGACAGTAATGAACACTGAAGCTTTCTTT | NA | NA | TRBV27 | 14 | TRBJ1-1
CASSQVVGGTRRGDTQYF | TGTGCCAGCAGCCAAGTGGTGGGAGGGACCAGGAGGGGAGATACGCAGTATTTT | NA | TRBD2 | TRBV4-2 | 18 | TRBJ2-3